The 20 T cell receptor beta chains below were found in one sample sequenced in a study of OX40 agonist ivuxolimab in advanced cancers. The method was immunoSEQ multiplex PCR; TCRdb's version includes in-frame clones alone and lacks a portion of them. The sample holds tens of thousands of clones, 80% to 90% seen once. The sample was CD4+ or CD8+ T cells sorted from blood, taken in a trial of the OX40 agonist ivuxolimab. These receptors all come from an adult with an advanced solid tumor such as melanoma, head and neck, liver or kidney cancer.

The CDR3 region has the DNA TGTGCCAGCAGCTTAGTGGGTGCAACTAATGAAAAACTGTTTTTT. Amino acid sequence: CASSLVGATNEKLFF. This chain joins TRBV11-3 and TRBJ1-4; D unclear. CDR3 length equals 15 residues. Deletions cut 1 base from V and 0 bases from J, with 6 bases between. Germline V lookup: CDR1 SGHNT, CDR2 YENEEA.

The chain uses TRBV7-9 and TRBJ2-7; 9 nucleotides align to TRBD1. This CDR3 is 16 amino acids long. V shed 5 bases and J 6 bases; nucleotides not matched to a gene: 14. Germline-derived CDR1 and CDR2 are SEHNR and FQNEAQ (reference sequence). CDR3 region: CASSLPPGQGPGEQYF. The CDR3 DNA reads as TGTGCCAGCAGCCTACCCCCGGGACAGGGACCGGGCGAGCAGTACTTC.

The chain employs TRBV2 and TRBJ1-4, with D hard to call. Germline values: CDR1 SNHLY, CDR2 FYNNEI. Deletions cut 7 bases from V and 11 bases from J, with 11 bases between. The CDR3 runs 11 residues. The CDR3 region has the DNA TGTGCCAGCACCAACTTAGGGAAACTGTTTTTT. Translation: CASTNLGKLFF.

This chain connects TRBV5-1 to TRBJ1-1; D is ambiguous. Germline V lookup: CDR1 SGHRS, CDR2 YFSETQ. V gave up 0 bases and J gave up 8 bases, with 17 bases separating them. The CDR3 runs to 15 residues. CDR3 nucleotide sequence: TGCGCCAGCAGCTTGGCCAAGGCAGGTGAAGTCGAAGCTTTCTTT. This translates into CASSLAKAGEVEAFF.

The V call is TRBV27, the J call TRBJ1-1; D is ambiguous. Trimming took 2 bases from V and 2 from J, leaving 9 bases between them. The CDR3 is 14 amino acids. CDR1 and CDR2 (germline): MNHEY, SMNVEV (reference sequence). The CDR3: CASSLRHSNTEAFF. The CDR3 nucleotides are TGTGCCAGCAGTTTACGGCATTCTAACACTGAAGCTTTCTTT.

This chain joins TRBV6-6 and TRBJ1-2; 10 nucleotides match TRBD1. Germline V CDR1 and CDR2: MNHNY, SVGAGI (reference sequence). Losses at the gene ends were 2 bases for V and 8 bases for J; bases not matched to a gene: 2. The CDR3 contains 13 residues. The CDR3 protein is CASSYEDRGGYTF. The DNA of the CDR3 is TGTGCCAGCAGTTACGAGGACAGGGGGGGCTACACCTTC.

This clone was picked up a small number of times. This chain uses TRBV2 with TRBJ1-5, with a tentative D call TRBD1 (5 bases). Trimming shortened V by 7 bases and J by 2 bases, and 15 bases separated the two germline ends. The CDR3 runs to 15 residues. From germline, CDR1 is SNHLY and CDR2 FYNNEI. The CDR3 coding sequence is TGTGCCAGCACTAAAGCGCAGGGCGGCAATCAGCCCCAGCATTTT. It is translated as CASTKAQGGNQPQHF.

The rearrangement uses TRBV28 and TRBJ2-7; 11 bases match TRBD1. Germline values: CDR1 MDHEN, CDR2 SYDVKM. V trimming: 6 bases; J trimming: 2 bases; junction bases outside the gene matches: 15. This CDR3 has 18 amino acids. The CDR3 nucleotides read TGTGCCAGCAGCCTACCGGGACAGGGGGTGTTGGGTCCCTACGAGCAGTACTTC. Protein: CASSLPGQGVLGPYEQYF.

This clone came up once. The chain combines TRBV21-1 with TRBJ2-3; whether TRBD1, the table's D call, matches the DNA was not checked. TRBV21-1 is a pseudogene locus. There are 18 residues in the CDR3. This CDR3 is CASSTLVSGTGATDTQYF. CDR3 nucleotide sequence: TGTGCCAGCAGCACCCTCGTATCCGGGACAGGGGCCACAGATACGCAGTATTTT.

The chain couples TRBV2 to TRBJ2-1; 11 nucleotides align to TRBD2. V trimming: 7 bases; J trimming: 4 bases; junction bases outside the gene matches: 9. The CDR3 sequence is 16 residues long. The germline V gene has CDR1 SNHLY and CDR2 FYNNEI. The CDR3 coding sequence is TGTGCCAGCAATCTAAGAAGACTAGCGGGATACAATGAGCAGTTCTTC. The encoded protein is CASNLRRLAGYNEQFF. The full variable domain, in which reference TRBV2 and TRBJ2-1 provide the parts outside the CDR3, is EPEVTQTPSHQVTQMGQEVILRCVPISNHLYFYWYRQILGQKVEFLVSFYNNEISEKSEIFDDQFSVERPDGSNFTLKIRSTKLEDSAMYFCASNLRRLAGYNEQFFGPGTRLTVL.

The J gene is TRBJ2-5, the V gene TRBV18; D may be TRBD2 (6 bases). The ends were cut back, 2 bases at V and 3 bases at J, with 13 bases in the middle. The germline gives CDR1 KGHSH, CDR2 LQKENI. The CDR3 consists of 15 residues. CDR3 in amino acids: CASSPGGTLKETQYF. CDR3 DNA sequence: TGTGCCAGCTCACCAGGGGGGACTCTGAAAGAGACCCAGTACTTC.

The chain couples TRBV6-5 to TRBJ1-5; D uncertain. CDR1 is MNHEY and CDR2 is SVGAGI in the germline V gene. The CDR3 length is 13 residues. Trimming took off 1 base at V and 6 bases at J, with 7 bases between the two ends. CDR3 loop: CASSYLGGQPQHF. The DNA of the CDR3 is TGTGCCAGCAGTTACTTGGGAGGTCAGCCCCAGCATTTT.

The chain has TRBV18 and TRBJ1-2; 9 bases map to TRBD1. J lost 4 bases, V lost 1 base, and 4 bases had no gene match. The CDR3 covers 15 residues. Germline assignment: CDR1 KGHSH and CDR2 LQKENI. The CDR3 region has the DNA TGTGCCAGCTCACCACGGACAGGGGAAGGCTATGGCTACACCTTC. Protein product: CASSPRTGEGYGYTF.

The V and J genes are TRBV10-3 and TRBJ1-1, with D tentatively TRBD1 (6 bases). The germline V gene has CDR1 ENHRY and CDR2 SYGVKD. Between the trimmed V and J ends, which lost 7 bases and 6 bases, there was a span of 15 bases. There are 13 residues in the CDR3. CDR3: CAINQQGHPEAFF. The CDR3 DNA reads TGTGCCATCAATCAACAGGGCCACCCTGAAGCTTTCTTT.

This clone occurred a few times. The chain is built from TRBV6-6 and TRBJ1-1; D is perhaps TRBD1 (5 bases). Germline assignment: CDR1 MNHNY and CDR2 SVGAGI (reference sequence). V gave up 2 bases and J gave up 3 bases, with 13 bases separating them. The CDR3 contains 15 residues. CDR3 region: CASSYQGREDTEAFF. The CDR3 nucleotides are TGTGCCAGCAGTTACCAGGGCAGGGAAGACACTGAAGCTTTCTTT.

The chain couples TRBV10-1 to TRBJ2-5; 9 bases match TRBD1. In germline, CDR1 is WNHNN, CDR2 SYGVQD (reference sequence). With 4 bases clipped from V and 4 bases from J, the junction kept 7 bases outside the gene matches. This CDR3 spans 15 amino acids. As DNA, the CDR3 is TGCGCCAGCAGTGCGGGGACAGGGTTAGGAGAGACCCAGTACTTC. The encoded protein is CASSAGTGLGETQYF.

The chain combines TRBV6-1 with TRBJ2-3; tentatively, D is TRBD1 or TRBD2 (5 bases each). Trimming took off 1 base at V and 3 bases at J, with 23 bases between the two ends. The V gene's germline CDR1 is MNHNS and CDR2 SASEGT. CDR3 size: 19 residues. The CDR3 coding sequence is TGTGCCAGCAGTGAAGAGGGACCCCACATCATCACCTCTACAGATACGCAGTATTTT. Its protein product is CASSEEGPHIITSTDTQYF.

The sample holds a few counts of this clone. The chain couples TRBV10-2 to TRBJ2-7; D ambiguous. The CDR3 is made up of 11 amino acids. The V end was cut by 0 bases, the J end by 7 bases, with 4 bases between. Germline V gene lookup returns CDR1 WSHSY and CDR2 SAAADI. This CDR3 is CASSESWEQYF. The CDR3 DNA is TGCGCCAGCAGTGAGTCTTGGGAGCAGTACTTC.

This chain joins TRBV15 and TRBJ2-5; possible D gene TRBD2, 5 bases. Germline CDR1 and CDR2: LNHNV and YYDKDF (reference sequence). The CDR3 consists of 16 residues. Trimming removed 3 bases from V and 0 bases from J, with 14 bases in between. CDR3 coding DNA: TGTGCCACCAGCAGGCTGGTATTTAGCGACCAAGAGACCCAGTACTTC. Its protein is CATSRLVFSDQETQYF.

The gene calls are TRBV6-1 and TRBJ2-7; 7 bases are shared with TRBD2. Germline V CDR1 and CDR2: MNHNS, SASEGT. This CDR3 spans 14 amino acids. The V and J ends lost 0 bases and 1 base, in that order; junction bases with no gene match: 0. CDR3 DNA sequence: TGTGCCAGCAGTGAAGCGGGAGGGTCCTACGAGCAGTACTTC. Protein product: CASSEAGGSYEQYF.